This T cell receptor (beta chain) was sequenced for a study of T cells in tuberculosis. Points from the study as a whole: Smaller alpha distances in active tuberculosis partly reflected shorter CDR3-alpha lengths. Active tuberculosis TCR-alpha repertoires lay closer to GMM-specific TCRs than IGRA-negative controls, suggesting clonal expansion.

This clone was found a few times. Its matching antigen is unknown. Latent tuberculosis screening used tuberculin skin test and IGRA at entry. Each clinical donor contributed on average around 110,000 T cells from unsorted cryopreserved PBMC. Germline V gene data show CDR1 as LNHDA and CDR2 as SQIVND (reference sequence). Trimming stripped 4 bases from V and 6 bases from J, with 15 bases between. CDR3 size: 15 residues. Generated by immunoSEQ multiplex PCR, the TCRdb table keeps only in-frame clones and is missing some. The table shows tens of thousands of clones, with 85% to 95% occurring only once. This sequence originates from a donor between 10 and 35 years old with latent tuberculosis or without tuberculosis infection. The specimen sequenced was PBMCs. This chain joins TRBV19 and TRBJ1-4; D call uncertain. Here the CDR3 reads CASSKAGQRHEKLFF. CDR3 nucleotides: TGTGCCAGTAGTAAGGCAGGCCAGAGACATGAAAAACTGTTTTTT.